Each of the 26 T cell receptor beta chains below was sequenced from the same sample in a study of T cell responses to AZD1222 COVID-19 vaccine. Repertoires were generated with immunoSEQ multiplex PCR, while TCRdb's copy carries only in-frame clones and drops some. The sample consists of 140,000 to 150,000 clones, approximately 85% of them appearing once. The source was peripheral blood, collected on day 0 of MenACWY control vaccination. The origin of the receptors is an adult in good health.

In this sample, this clone turned up once. The genes are TRBV11-3 and TRBJ1-2; 7 positions match TRBD1. The CDR3 length is 15 residues. Trimming at V came to 3 bases and at J to 7 bases, leaving 11 bases not matched to a gene. Germline CDR1 SGHNT, CDR2 YENEEA. The CDR3 DNA sequence: TGTGCCAGCAGCTTTAGGGCAGGGGGAAAAAGTGGCTACACCTTC. Its protein product is CASSFRAGGKSGYTF.

This clone was detected only a few times. Other DNA sequences in the same sample also yield this CDR3. The chain joins TRBV5-1 to TRBJ2-6; D is ambiguous. CDR3 length: 15 amino acids. Germline assignment: CDR1 SGHRS and CDR2 YFSETQ. V lost 3 bases and J lost 2, with 9 bases in between. CDR3 nucleotide sequence: TGCGCCAGCAGCTACCGGACGGCTGGGGCCAACGTCCTGACTTTC. Translated, it gives CASSYRTAGANVLTF.

The rearrangement links TRBV11-2 to TRBJ2-7, with 7 bases fitting TRBD2. CDR3 length: 14 amino acids. The trim removed 1 base at V and 4 bases at J, leaving 4 bases unmatched. The V gene's germline CDR1 is SGHAT and CDR2 FQNNGV. The CDR3 bases are TGTGCCAGCAGCTTAGTTCCAGCGGGGTACGAGCAGTACGTC. It codes for CASSLVPAGYEQYV.

This rearrangement joins TRBV29-1 to TRBJ2-4, with 10 bases fitting TRBD1. V shed 6 bases and J 2 bases; nucleotides not matched to a gene: 7. Germline-derived CDR1 and CDR2 are SQVTM and ANQGSEA. The CDR3 runs to 15 residues. The CDR3 nucleotides are TGCAGCGTGGAAAGACAGGGGGCTTCCAAAAACATTCAGTACTTC. It yields the protein CSVERQGASKNIQYF.

V and J are TRBV7-9 and TRBJ2-1; D perhaps matches TRBD1 (5 bases). This CDR3 is built from 13 residues. CDR1 SEHNR and CDR2 FQNEAQ come from the germline V gene (reference sequence). Between the trimmed V and J ends, which lost 2 bases and 9 bases, there was a span of 11 bases. The CDR3 DNA reads TGTGCCAGCAGCTTATCTGGGGCATTTGAGCAGTTCTTC. Translation: CASSLSGAFEQFF.

CDR3 loop: CSVYTSGGSYEQFF. CDR3 in DNA: TGCAGCGTTTACACTAGCGGGGGATCATATGAGCAGTTCTTC. This sequence joins TRBV29-1 and TRBJ2-1, with 11 positions matching TRBD2. The CDR3 spans 14 residues. Trimming at V came to 5 bases and at J to 8 bases, leaving 8 bases not matched to a gene. In germline, CDR1 is SQVTM, CDR2 ANQGSEA.

The V call is TRBV24-1, the J call TRBJ2-2; either TRBD1 or TRBD2 may supply D (5 bases each). The V end lost 6 bases, the J end lost 6 bases, and 13 bases lay between the germline ends. Germline-derived CDR1 and CDR2 are KGHDR and SFDVKD. This CDR3 has 14 residues. The CDR3 nucleotides read TGTGCCACCAGTTCGGGGCTTACCCCCGGGGAGCTGTTTTTT. Residues: CATSSGLTPGELFF.

The chain couples TRBV7-8 to TRBJ1-2; tentative D call: TRBD1 (5 bases). The V end was cut by 5 bases, the J end by 3 bases, with 10 bases between. The CDR3 loop spans 13 amino acids. The germline CDR1 and CDR2 sequences are SGHVS and FQNEAQ. In DNA, the CDR3 is TGTGCCAGCAGCCCTCAGGGCTACTATGGCTACACCTTC. Protein sequence: CASSPQGYYGYTF. Complete variable domain (other parts from reference TRBV7-8 and TRBJ1-2): GAGVSQSPRYKVAKRGQDVALRCDPISGHVSLFWYQQALGQGPEFLTYFQNEAQLDKSGLPSDRFFAERPEGSVSTLKIQRTQQEDSAVYLCASSPQGYYGYTFGSGTRLTVV.

V is TRBV5-1 and J is TRBJ2-2, with D uncertain. Germline loops: CDR1 SGHRS, CDR2 YFSETQ. This CDR3 contains 13 residues. V was trimmed by 0 bases and J by 7 bases, leaving 7 bases between them. The CDR3 sequence is CASSLEADGELFF. The CDR3, as DNA: TGCGCCAGCAGCTTGGAGGCAGACGGGGAGCTGTTTTTT.

The gene calls are TRBV6-2 or TRBV6-3 and TRBJ1-1, with D perhaps matching TRBD1 (6 bases). Trimming took off 2 bases at V and 8 bases at J, with 15 bases between the two ends. The CDR3 is 14 amino acids. Per germline, CDR1 MNHEY and CDR2 SVGEGT. The CDR3 DNA reads as TGTGCCAGCAGTTACGACCAAGGGGGTTTAGAAGCTTTCTTT. Encoded protein: CASSYDQGGLEAFF.

This clone was counted only a few times. This chain connects TRBV18 to TRBJ2-3; the D gene is possibly TRBD1 (6 bases). Deletions cut 6 bases from V and 0 bases from J, with 13 bases between. The germline V gene encodes CDR1 KGHSH and CDR2 LQKENI. This CDR3 contains 15 residues. CDR3 coding DNA: TGTGCCAGCTCGTCCTACAGGGCAAGCACAGATACGCAGTATTTT. Protein product: CASSSYRASTDTQYF.

Comment on this clone: Additional DNA sequences in this sample encode the identical CDR3. V gene TRBV15 combines with J gene TRBJ2-5; no firm D call. V lost 1 base and J lost 5, with 5 bases in between. The CDR3 totals 12 residues. CDR1 is LNHNV and CDR2 is YYDKDF in the germline V gene (reference sequence). The CDR3 DNA is TGTGCCACCAGCAGAGTTGGGGAGACCCAGTACTTC. Its translation: CATSRVGETQYF.

The V and J genes are TRBV6-1 and TRBJ1-1; D perhaps matches TRBD1 (5 bases). Trimming stripped 1 base from V and 6 bases from J, with 6 bases between. The CDR3 contains 12 residues. Germline-derived CDR1 and CDR2 are MNHNS and SASEGT. The CDR3 here is CASSEVGAEAFF. CDR3 nucleotide sequence: TGTGCCAGCAGTGAAGTGGGGGCTGAAGCTTTCTTT.

The chain links TRBV5-1 to TRBJ2-1; D possibly uses TRBD1 or TRBD2 (5 bases each). The CDR3 totals 15 residues. Trimming took 3 bases from V and 5 from J, leaving 15 bases between them. CDR1 and CDR2 from the germline V gene are SGHRS and YFSETQ. CDR3 amino acids: CASSSQGDVNNEQFF. The CDR3 region has the DNA TGCGCCAGCAGCTCCCAGGGAGATGTTAACAATGAGCAGTTCTTC.

The V call is TRBV5-1, the J call TRBJ1-2; D is unresolved. The V gene's germline CDR1 is SGHRS and CDR2 YFSETQ. The CDR3 spans 14 residues. Trimming stripped 7 bases from V and 1 base from J, with 14 bases between. CDR3 amino acids: CASRTVRGNYGYTF. CDR3 nucleotides: TGCGCCAGCCGTACAGTGCGGGGTAACTATGGCTACACCTTC. Using reference TRBV5-1 and TRBJ1-2 for the parts outside the CDR3, the full variable domain is KAGVTQTPRYLIKTRGQQVTLSCSPISGHRSVSWYQQTPGQGLQFLFEYFSETQRNKGNFPGRFSGRQFSNSRSEMNVSTLELGDSALYLCASRTVRGNYGYTFGSGTRLTVV.

V gene TRBV4-1 combines with J gene TRBJ1-2; D unclear. CDR3 length: 15 residues. The V and J ends lost 0 bases and 3 bases respectively, with 11 bases between them. Germline V CDR1 and CDR2: MGHRA, YSYEKL. The DNA for the CDR3 is TGCGCCAGCAGCCAAGACGCGCCGCTCCACTATGGCTACACCTTC. Its translation: CASSQDAPLHYGYTF.

The gene calls are TRBV27 and TRBJ1-3; D uncertain. CDR1 MNHEY and CDR2 SMNVEV come from the germline V gene (reference sequence). V lost 4 bases, J lost 4 bases, and 8 bases lay in between. CDR3 length: 13 amino acids. This CDR3 is CASSSQGGNTIYF. CDR3 nucleotide sequence: TGTGCCAGCAGTTCCCAAGGGGGAAACACCATATATTTT.

This clone was recorded a few times. The chain's CDR3 is CASSAGQGRILAAAINEQFF. The CDR3 nucleotides are TGTGCCAGCAGCGCCGGACAGGGAAGAATCTTGGCCGCAGCTATCAATGAGCAGTTCTTC. This sequence joins TRBV9 and TRBJ2-1; the match to TRBD1 covers 8 bases. The CDR3 consists of 20 residues. Per the germline V gene, CDR1 is SGDLS and CDR2 is YYNGEE. V was clipped by 3 bases and J by 6 bases; unmatched bases: 23.

The CDR3 DNA is TGTGCCAGCAGCCGGGGACAGGCAGAAGGCCTTGAAAAACTGTTTTTT. This codes for CASSRGQAEGLEKLFF. The V and J genes are TRBV3-1 (or the pseudogene TRBV3-2) and TRBJ1-4; 8 nucleotides agree with TRBD1. The CDR3 is 16 residues long. CDR1 and CDR2 (germline): LGHDT, YNNKEL (reference sequence). With 4 bases clipped from V and 7 bases from J, the junction kept 11 bases outside the gene matches.

The chain has TRBV3-1 (or the pseudogene TRBV3-2) and TRBJ2-3; 15 positions match TRBD2. The CDR3 is made up of 16 amino acids. V lost 5 bases and J lost 7; bases outside the gene matches: 7. CDR1 and CDR2 (germline): LGHDT, YNNKEL (reference sequence). The CDR3 DNA reads TGTGCCAGCAGCGCCGGGACTAGCGGGGGGCCCAATACGCAGTATTTT. It codes for CASSAGTSGGPNTQYF.

The V call is TRBV6-5, the J call TRBJ1-2, with TRBD1 matching 7 bases. Trimming removed 6 bases from V and 5 bases from J; junction bases left unmatched: 12. The CDR3 spans 15 residues. From germline, CDR1 is MNHEY and CDR2 SVGAGI. This CDR3 is CASSLLFGTAYGYTF. In DNA, the CDR3 is TGTGCCAGCAGCCTCCTCTTCGGGACAGCTTATGGCTACACCTTC.

The chain couples TRBV19 to TRBJ1-4, with 8 bases that match TRBD1. With V trimmed by 7 bases and J by 6 bases, 10 bases remained unmatched. Germline CDR1 is LNHDA and CDR2 is SQIVND (reference sequence). The CDR3 has 15 residues. The CDR3 sequence is CASMGRGRGDEKLFF. In DNA, the CDR3 is TGTGCCAGTATGGGCAGGGGGCGTGGAGATGAAAAACTGTTTTTT.

The chain has TRBV19 and TRBJ2-3, with D unclear. The CDR3 spans 16 residues. Germline values: CDR1 LNHDA, CDR2 SQIVND (reference sequence). V dropped 5 bases and J dropped 2 bases, with 17 bases sitting between them. In DNA form, the CDR3 reads TGTGCCAGTAGTGACGCTCGGAACGGGCTCACAGATACGCAGTATTTT. Its translation: CASSDARNGLTDTQYF.

In this sample, this clone turned up a few times. The chain employs TRBV21-1 and TRBJ2-1. TRBV21-1 is given as a pseudogene. CDR3 size: 15 residues. The CDR3 sequence: CASSKPYTQYNEQFF. DNA for the CDR3: TGTGCCAGCAGCAAGCCCTACACCCAATACAATGAGCAGTTCTTC.

The chain combines TRBV7-9 with TRBJ2-5, with D perhaps given as TRBD1 or TRBD2 (5 bases each). Per germline, CDR1 SEHNR and CDR2 FQNEAQ (reference sequence). Trimming left V 6 bases short and J 1 base short, with 9 bases between. This CDR3 spans 13 amino acids. CDR3 protein: CASSWDGQETQYF. The CDR3 region has the DNA TGTGCCAGCAGTTGGGACGGCCAAGAGACCCAGTACTTC.

The V call is TRBV2, the J call TRBJ2-5; D possibly matches TRBD1 or TRBD2 (5 bases each). The V end lost 6 bases, the J end lost 4 bases, and 15 bases lay between the germline ends. This CDR3 spans 14 amino acids. CDR1 SNHLY and CDR2 FYNNEI come from the germline V gene. The CDR3 DNA sequence: TGTGCCAGCAGACTACAGGCGGGTGGAGAGACCCAGTACTTC. This translates into CASRLQAGGETQYF.